This TCR beta chain came from a study of CD8+ T cells in alopecia areata. Whole-study context: Tofacitinib ran for 6 to 18 months before 6 months off drug. Notes on the study in general: Scalp and blood retained many expanded lesional clones during tofacitinib.

There are a few counts of this clone. Its target is unknown. As for treatment: oral pan-JAK inhibitor, 5-10 mg twice daily. Peripheral blood, together with lesional scalp punch biopsies, was collected from alopecia areata patients. Sequencing templates came from extracted RNA that was reverse transcribed into cDNA. Sequenced by immunoSEQ multiplex PCR; TCRdb stores in-frame clones only, minus some. The table includes some 200,000 clones, roughly 53% detected once. The sequences come from CD8+ T cells sorted from blood, collected at week 24, from a patient treated with tofacitinib. The TCR originated in a human donor with alopecia areata.

The CDR3 loop reads CAWSYGKETQYF. The CDR3 DNA follows: TGTGCCTGGAGCTATGGAAAAGAGACCCAGTACTTC. The genes are TRBV30 and TRBJ2-5; D is undetermined. CDR3 length: 12 amino acids. The V gene lost 3 bases and the J gene lost 3 bases, with 8 bases spanning the gap. Germline V gene sequence: CDR1 GTSNPN, CDR2 SVGIG (reference sequence).